The 10 T cell receptor beta chains given below trace back to one sample, sequenced in a study of cytomegalovirus exposure and HLA in healthy donors. PCR employed 60 Vbeta and 13 Jbeta primers. Here immunoSEQ multiplex PCR was the method, and the copy in TCRdb shows in-frame clones only, minus some. This table has about 180,000 clones, around four fifths appearing once. The source material was PBMCs. The receptors stem from a woman in her forties or fifties in good health and CMV-seropositive.

The chain carries TRBV25-1 and TRBJ1-2; 12 nucleotides align to TRBD1. The germline gives CDR1 MGHDK, CDR2 SYGVNS. With 7 bases clipped from V and 4 bases from J, the junction kept 10 bases outside the gene matches. This CDR3 contains 16 residues. CDR3: CASTSGGTGGFYGYTF. The DNA for the CDR3 is TGTGCCAGCACCTCGGGGGGGACAGGGGGCTTCTATGGCTACACCTTC.

This chain connects TRBV6-6 to TRBJ1-5; a possible D gene is TRBD1 (6 bases). The germline gives CDR1 MNHNY, CDR2 SVGAGI (reference sequence). CDR3 length: 14 residues. Trimming shortened V by 2 bases and J by 7 bases, and 12 bases separated the two germline ends. The CDR3 DNA is TGTGCCAGCAGTTACGGCAGGGGACGGCAGCCCCAGCATTTT. Translation gives CASSYGRGRQPQHF.

The rearrangement links TRBV5-6 to TRBJ2-2; D perhaps matches TRBD1 (6 bases). The CDR3 sequence is 15 residues long. Per the germline V gene, CDR1 is SGHDT and CDR2 is YYEEEE. V lost 5 bases and J 1 base, leaving 12 bases between the germline ends. The CDR3 DNA reads as TGTGCCAGCAGGCCTAGGGGGTTGAACACCGGGGAGCTGTTTTTT. It translates to CASRPRGLNTGELFF.

The rearrangement uses TRBV5-1 and TRBJ1-2, with a tentative D call TRBD1 (5 bases). V shed 0 bases and J shed 6 bases, with 12 bases lying between them. The CDR3 has 14 residues. Germline V CDR1 and CDR2: SGHRS, YFSETQ. Written as DNA, the CDR3 is TGCGCCAGCAGCTTGGTAGGGGCATTAGATGGCTACACCTTC. Residues: CASSLVGALDGYTF.

Turning to this clone: At one end the junction does not follow the germline gene, possibly because of a read error. V is TRBV28 and J is TRBJ1-2, with 12 bases aligning to TRBD1. CDR1 and CDR2 from the germline V gene are MDHEN and SYDVKM. The CDR3 has 14 residues. Written as DNA, the CDR3 is TGTGCCAGCAGCCTCGGGACAGGGGGCAAGGGGTGGTCCTTC. Its protein product is CASSLGTGGKGWSF.

This sequence joins TRBV6-6 and TRBJ1-1; D is perhaps TRBD1 (6 bases). Germline V lookup: CDR1 MNHNY, CDR2 SVGAGI (reference sequence). The V end lost 9 bases, the J end lost 0 bases, and 14 bases lay between the germline ends. CDR3 length: 14 residues. Written as DNA, the CDR3 is TGTGCCAGTAATAACAGGGCTCTGAACACTGAAGCTTTCTTT. Encoded protein: CASNNRALNTEAFF.

This clone was detected once. This chain links TRBV6-5 with TRBJ1-1; D not certain. CDR3 size: 13 residues. V was shortened by 5 bases and J by 0 bases, with 7 bases between the two germline ends. Per germline, CDR1 MNHEY and CDR2 SVGAGI. The DNA for the CDR3 is TGTGCCAGCAGTCTTACAGTGAACACTGAAGCTTTCTTT. Its protein is CASSLTVNTEAFF.

V usage is TRBV7-2 and J usage is TRBJ1-2; the match to TRBD1 covers 10 bases. From germline, CDR1 is SGHTA and CDR2 FQGNSA. This CDR3 comprises 15 residues. V lost 2 bases, J lost 8 bases, and 8 bases stayed unmatched. Written as DNA, the CDR3 is TGTGCCAGCAGCTTAAGCGGAGGACAGGGGGGCGGCTACACCTTC. Translated: CASSLSGGQGGGYTF.

CDR3 residues: CASSLTGLAGEYF. The CDR3 DNA reads as TGTGCCAGCAGCTTGACTGGACTGGCGGGCGAGTACTTC. This sequence joins TRBV5-4 and TRBJ2-4, with D perhaps TRBD2 (5 bases). Germline V lookup: CDR1 SGHNT, CDR2 YYREEE (reference sequence). The CDR3 is 13 amino acids. Trimming cost V 1 base and J 14 bases, with 16 bases left between them.

This chain uses TRBV7-9 with TRBJ2-6, with TRBD1 identical over 7 bases. This CDR3 contains 19 residues. Trimming took 3 bases from V and 0 from J; bases not matched to a gene: 11. Germline V CDR1 and CDR2: SEHNR, FQNEAQ (reference sequence). The CDR3 DNA reads TGTGCCAGCAGCTTGGGACAGTCCCCTCTAAGCTCTGGGGCCAACGTCCTGACTTTC. Translation gives CASSLGQSPLSSGANVLTF. Variable domain in full (rest from reference TRBV7-9 and TRBJ2-6): DTGVSQNPRHKITKRGQNVTFRCDPISEHNRLYWYRQTLGQGPEFLTYFQNEAQLEKSRLLSDRFSAERPKGSFSTLEIQRTEQGDSAMYLCASSLGQSPLSSGANVLTFGAGSRLTVL.